This TCR beta chain was sequenced in a study of cytomegalovirus exposure and HLA in healthy donors. Across the study: Within the Caucasian-associated ancestry cluster were roughly 82% of the roughly 430 genotyped donors.

The donors were healthy bone marrow donors. Study observations and caveats: Follow-up analysis later connected one missense variant in DCLRE1C with trimming of TCR beta V- and J-genes.

CDR1 is SGHTA and CDR2 is FQGNSA in the germline V gene. The CDR3 is 13 amino acids. Trimming took off 6 bases at V and 2 bases at J, with 10 bases between the two ends. This clone was found a few times. The antigen remains unidentified. This sample includes further DNA sequences coding for the same CDR3. PCR involved 60 Vbeta and 13 Jbeta primers. The protocol was immunoSEQ multiplex PCR, while the TCRdb copy is restricted to in-frame clones and leaves out a portion. The sample comprises around 170,000 clones, roughly 80% of which are singletons, and approximately 3.8% rests with the top ten. J is TRBJ1-1 and V is TRBV7-2; D is uncertain. What was sequenced was PBMCs. The TCR sequence derives from a man in his fifties or sixties in good health and CMV-seronegative. The CDR3 reads CASSSQVNTEAFF. The DNA for the CDR3 is TGTGCCAGCAGTTCCCAGGTAAACACTGAAGCTTTCTTT.